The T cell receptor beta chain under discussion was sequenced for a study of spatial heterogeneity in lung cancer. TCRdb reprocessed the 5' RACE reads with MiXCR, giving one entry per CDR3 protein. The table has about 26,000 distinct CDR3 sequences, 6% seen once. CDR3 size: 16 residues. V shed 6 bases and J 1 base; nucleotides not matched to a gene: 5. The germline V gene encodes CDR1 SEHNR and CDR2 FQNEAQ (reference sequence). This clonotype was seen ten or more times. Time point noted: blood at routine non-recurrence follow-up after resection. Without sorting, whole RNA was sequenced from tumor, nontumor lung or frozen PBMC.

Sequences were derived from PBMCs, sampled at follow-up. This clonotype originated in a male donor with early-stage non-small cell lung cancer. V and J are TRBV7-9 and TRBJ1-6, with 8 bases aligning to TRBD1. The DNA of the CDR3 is TGTGCCAGCAGGCGGGACAGGCTGTCCTATAATTCACCCCTCCACTTT. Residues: CASRRDRLSYNSPLHF.